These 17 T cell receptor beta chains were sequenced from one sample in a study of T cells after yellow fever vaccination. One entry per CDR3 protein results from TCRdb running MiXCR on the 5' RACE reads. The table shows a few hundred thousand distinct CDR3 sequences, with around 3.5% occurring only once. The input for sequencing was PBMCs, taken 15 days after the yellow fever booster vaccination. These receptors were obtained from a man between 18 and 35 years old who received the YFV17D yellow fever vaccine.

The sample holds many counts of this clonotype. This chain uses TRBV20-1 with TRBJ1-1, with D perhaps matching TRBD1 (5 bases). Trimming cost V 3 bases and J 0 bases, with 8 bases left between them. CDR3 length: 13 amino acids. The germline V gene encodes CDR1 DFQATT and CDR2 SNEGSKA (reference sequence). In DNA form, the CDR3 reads TGCAGTGCTAGCGGGGGGGTGAACACTGAAGCTTTCTTT. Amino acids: CSASGGVNTEAFF.

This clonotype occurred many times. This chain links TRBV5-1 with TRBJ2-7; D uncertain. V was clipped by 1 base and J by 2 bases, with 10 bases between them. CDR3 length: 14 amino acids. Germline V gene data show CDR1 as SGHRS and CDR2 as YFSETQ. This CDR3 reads CASSLSVRTYEQYF. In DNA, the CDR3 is TGCGCCAGCAGCTTGTCCGTGCGGACCTACGAGCAGTACTTC.

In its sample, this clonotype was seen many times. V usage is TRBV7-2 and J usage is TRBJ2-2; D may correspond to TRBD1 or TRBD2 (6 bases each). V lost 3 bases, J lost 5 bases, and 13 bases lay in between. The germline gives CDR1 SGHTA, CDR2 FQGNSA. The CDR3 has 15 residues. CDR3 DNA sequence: TGTGCCAGCAGCTTGCCGGGGGCAAGTACCGGGGAGCTGTTTTTT. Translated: CASSLPGASTGELFF.

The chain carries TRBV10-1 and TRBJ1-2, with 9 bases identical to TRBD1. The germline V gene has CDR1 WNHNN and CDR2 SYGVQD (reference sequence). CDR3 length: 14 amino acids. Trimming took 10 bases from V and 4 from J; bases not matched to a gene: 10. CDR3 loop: CATFIGQGSYGYTF. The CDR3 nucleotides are TGCGCCACCTTTATTGGACAGGGGAGCTATGGCTACACCTTC.

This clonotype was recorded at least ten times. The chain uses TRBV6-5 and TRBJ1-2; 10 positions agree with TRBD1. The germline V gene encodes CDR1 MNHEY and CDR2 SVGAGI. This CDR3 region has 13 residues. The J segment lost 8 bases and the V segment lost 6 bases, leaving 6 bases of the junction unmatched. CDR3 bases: TGTGCCAGCAGCAGGGGACAGGGGTTAGGCTACACCTTC. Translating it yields CASSRGQGLGYTF.

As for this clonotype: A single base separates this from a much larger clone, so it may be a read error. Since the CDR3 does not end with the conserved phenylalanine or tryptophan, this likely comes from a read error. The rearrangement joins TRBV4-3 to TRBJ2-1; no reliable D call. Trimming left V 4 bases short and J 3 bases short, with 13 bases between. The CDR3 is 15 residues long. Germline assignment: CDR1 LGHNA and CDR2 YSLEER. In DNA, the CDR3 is TGCGCCAGCAGCCCTAGTAGGGTTCACTACAATGAGCAGTTCTCC. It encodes CASSPSRVHYNEQFS.

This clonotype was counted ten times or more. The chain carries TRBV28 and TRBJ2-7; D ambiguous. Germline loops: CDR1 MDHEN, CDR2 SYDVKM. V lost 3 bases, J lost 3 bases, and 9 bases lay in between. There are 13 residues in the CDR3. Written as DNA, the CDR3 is TGTGCCAGCAGTTTCCAGTGGGGCTACGAGCAGTACGTC. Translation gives CASSFQWGYEQYV.

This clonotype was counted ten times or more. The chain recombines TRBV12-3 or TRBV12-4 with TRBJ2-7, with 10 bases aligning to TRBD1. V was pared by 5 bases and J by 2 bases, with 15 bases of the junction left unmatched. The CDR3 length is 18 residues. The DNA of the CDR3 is TGTGCCAGCAGTCCAACTACACGCCGGGACAGGGGCCCCTACGAGCAGTACTTC. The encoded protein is CASSPTTRRDRGPYEQYF.

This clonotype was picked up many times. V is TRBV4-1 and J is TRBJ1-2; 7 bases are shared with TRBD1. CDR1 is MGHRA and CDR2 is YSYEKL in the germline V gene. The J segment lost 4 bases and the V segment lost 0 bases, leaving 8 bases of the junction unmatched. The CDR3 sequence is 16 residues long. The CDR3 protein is CASSQDWQGGVYGYTF. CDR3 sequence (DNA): TGCGCCAGCAGCCAAGACTGGCAGGGGGGAGTCTATGGCTACACCTTC.

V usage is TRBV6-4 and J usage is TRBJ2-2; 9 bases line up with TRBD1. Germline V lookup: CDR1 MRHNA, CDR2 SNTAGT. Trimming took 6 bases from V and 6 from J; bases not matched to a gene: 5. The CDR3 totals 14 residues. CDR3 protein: CASRDRGEAGELFF. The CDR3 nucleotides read TGTGCCAGCAGGGACAGGGGCGAAGCCGGGGAGCTGTTTTTT.

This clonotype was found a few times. The CDR3 DNA reads as TGTGCCAGCACCTCCTACTCCTATAATTCACCCCTCCACTTT. Translation gives CASTSYSYNSPLHF. The chain recombines TRBV5-6 with TRBJ1-6; D remains unclear. This CDR3 comprises 14 residues. The V gene lost 6 bases and the J gene lost 0 bases, with 7 bases spanning the gap. The germline CDR1 and CDR2 sequences are SGHDT and YYEEEE.

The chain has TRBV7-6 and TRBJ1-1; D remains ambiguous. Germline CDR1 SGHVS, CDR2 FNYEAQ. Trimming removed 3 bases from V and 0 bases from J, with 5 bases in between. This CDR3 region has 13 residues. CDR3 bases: TGTGCCAGCAGCTTTCTAGTGAACACTGAAGCTTTCTTT. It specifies CASSFLVNTEAFF.

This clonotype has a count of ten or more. CDR3 DNA sequence: TGCAGCGTTGAAGTCGGGGCAGCCAACACTGAAGCTTTCTTT. It yields the protein CSVEVGAANTEAFF. The rearrangement links TRBV29-1 to TRBJ1-1; D is perhaps TRBD1 (5 bases). V lost 1 base and J 2 bases, leaving 11 bases between the germline ends. Germline loops: CDR1 SQVTM, CDR2 ANQGSEA. The CDR3 covers 14 residues. Supplemented by reference TRBV29-1 and TRBJ1-1, the full variable domain reads SAVISQKPSRDICQRGTSLTIQCQVDSQVTMMFWYRQQPGQSLTLIATANQGSEATYESGFVIDKFPISRPNLTFSTLTVSNMSPEDSSIYLCSVEVGAANTEAFFGQGTRLTVV.

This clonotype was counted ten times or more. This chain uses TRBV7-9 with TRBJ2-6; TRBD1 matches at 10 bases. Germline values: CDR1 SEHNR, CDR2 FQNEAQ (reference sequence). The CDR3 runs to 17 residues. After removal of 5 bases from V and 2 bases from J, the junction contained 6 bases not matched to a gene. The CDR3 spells CASSKPGQGPGANVLTF. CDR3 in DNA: TGTGCCAGCAGCAAACCGGGACAGGGGCCTGGGGCCAACGTCCTGACTTTC.

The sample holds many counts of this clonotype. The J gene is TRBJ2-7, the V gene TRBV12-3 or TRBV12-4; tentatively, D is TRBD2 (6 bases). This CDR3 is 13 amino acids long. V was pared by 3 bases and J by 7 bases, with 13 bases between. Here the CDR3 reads CASSFESRGEQYV. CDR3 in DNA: TGTGCCAGCAGTTTCGAATCTCGGGGGGAGCAGTACGTC.

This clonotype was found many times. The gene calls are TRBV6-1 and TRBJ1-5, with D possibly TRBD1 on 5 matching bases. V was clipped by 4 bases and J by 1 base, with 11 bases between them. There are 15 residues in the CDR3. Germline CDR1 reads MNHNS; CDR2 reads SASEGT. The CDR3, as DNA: TGTGCCAGCAGTGTCGCGGCAGGGAGCAATCAGCCCCAGCATTTT. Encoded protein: CASSVAAGSNQPQHF.

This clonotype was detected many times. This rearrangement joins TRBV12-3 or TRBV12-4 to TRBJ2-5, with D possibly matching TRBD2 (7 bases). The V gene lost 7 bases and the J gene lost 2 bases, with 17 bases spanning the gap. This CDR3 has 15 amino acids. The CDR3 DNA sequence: TGTGCCAGCACCCCAAGGGGGGGGGTACAAGAGACCCAGTACTTC. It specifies CASTPRGGVQETQYF.